The next 5 T cell receptor beta chains were all read from a single sample in a study of T cell responses to AZD1222 COVID-19 vaccine. Sequenced by immunoSEQ multiplex PCR; TCRdb stores in-frame clones only, minus some. Among about 140,000 clones listed, roughly 92% were seen once. Sequences were derived from peripheral blood, sampled 28 days after the second AZD1222 dose. All receptors come from an adult who received the AZD1222 COVID-19 vaccine.

The V and J genes are TRBV25-1 and TRBJ2-7; 7 bases align to TRBD1. CDR1 and CDR2 (germline): MGHDK, SYGVNS. This CDR3 spans 13 amino acids. Trimming cost V 6 bases and J 0 bases; bases outside gene matches: 2. DNA of the CDR3: TGTGCCAGCAGCAGGGGGAGCTCCTACGAGCAGTACTTC. Translating it yields CASSRGSSYEQYF.

This clone has only one observation. The chain joins TRBV3-1 (or the pseudogene TRBV3-2) to TRBJ2-1; either TRBD1 or TRBD2 may supply D (5 bases each). The CDR3 is 16 residues long. Germline V gene lookup returns CDR1 LGHDT and CDR2 YNNKEL (reference sequence). Trimming stripped 4 bases from V and 3 bases from J, with 16 bases between. The CDR3 spells CASSPPGLADYNEQFF. Here the CDR3 DNA reads TGTGCCAGCAGCCCCCCGGGGCTCGCAGACTACAATGAGCAGTTCTTC.

CDR3 in DNA: TGTGCCAGCAGAAACAGGGGAAACACCATATATTTT. It specifies CASRNRGNTIYF. The V and J genes are TRBV12-3 or TRBV12-4 and TRBJ1-3; possibly TRBD1 for D (5 bases). Trimming removed 6 bases from V and 4 bases from J, with 7 bases in between. The length of the CDR3 is 12 residues.

This chain connects TRBV6-6 to TRBJ1-1; the match to TRBD1 covers 10 bases. V lost 0 bases, J lost 11 bases, and 9 bases stayed unmatched. The CDR3 totals 15 residues. The V gene's germline CDR1 is MNHNY and CDR2 SVGAGI (reference sequence). CDR3 region: CASSYSTGQGPWAFF. The CDR3 DNA sequence: TGTGCCAGCAGTTACTCTACGGGACAGGGGCCTTGGGCTTTCTTT.

The chain couples TRBV5-1 to TRBJ2-7, with D perhaps matching TRBD1 (6 bases). The germline CDR1 and CDR2 sequences are SGHRS and YFSETQ. The V gene lost 4 bases and the J gene lost 4 bases, with 15 bases spanning the gap. CDR3 length: 14 amino acids. The CDR3 nucleotides are TGCGCCAGCAGCGCATCCGGGACATCGTACGAGCAGTACTTC. Its translation is CASSASGTSYEQYF.